There are a few counts of the clone carrying this T cell receptor (beta chain). The antigen is unknown. Healthy Caucasian donors formed the entire cohort. This record comes from a study of identical twins. Findings and limits, study-wide: Analyses of zero insertions could be partly confounded by invariant MAIT and iNKT cells. A lower insertion count was a feature of abundant cord blood beta clonotypes, with no such feature in memory repertoires. There was an excess of low generation probability in the out-of-frame alpha sequences that twins shared.

TCRdb re-called the 5' RACE reads with MiXCR, one entry per CDR3 protein. Here the sample spans 1,800,000 or so distinct CDR3 sequences, less than 40% being singletons. Trimming removed 4 bases at V and 0 bases at J, with 23 bases between. This CDR3 comprises 19 residues. Germline V gene data show CDR1 as MGHDK and CDR2 as SYGVNS. The clonotype originates from a newborn girl in good health. Sequenced: cord blood. V is TRBV25-1 and J is TRBJ2-3, with D unresolved. Here the CDR3 reads CASSVGAFYLIPSTDTQYF. In DNA form, the CDR3 reads TGTGCCAGCAGTGTCGGCGCGTTCTACCTGATTCCTAGCACAGATACGCAGTATTTT.